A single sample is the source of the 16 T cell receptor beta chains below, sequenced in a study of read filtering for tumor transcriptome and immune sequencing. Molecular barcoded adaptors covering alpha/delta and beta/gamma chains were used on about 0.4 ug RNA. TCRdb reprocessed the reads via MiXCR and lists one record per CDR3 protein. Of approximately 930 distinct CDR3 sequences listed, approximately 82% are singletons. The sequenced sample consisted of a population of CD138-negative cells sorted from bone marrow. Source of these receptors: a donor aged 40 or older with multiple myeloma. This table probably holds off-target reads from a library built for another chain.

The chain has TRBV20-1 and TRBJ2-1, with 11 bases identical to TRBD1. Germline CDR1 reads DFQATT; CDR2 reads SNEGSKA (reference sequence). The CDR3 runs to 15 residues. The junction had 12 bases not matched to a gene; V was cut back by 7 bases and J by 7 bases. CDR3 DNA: TGCAGTGTTTACCCTGGGGACAGGGGGTTAAATGAGCAGTTCTTC. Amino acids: CSVYPGDRGLNEQFF.

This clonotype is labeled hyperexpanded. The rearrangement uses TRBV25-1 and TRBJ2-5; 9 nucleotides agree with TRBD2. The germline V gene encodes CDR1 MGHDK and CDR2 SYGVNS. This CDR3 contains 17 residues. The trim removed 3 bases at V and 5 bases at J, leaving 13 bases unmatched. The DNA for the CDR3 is TGTGCCAGCAGTGATTTCGGTTTCGGGACTAGCTTTGAGACCCAGTACTTC. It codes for CASSDFGFGTSFETQYF.

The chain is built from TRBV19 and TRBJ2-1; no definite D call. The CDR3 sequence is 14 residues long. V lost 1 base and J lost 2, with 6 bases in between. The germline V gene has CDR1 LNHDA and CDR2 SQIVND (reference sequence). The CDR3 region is CASSIGETYNEQFF. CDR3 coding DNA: TGTGCCAGTAGTATAGGGGAAACCTACAATGAGCAGTTCTTC.

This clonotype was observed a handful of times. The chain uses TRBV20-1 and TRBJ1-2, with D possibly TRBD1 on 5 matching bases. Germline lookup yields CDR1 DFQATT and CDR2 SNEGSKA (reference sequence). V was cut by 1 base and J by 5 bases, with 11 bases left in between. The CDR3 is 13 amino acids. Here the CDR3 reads CSARVGTAYGYTF. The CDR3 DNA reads TGCAGTGCTAGAGTCGGGACGGCGTATGGCTACACCTTC.

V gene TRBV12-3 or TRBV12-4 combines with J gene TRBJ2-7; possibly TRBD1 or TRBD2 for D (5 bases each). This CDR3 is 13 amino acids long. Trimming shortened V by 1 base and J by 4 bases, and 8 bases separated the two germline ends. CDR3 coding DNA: TGTGCCAGCAGTTTAGGGGGCGGGTACGAGCAGTACTTC. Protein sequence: CASSLGGGYEQYF.

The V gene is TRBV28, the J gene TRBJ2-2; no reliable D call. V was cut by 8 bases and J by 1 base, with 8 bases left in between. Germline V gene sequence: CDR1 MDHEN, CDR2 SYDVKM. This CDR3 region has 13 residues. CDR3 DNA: TGTGCCAGCCTTACCATGAACACCGGGGAGCTGTTTTTT. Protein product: CASLTMNTGELFF.

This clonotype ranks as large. CDR3 sequence reads: CASSTGEATYEQYF. The CDR3 DNA reads as TGTGCCAGCAGTACGGGAGAAGCTACCTACGAGCAGTACTTC. This sequence joins TRBV6-2 or TRBV6-3 and TRBJ2-7; weak D call: TRBD2 (6 bases). The germline V gene encodes CDR1 MNHEY and CDR2 SVGEGT. V was trimmed by 5 bases and J by 2 bases, leaving 13 bases between them. The CDR3 length is 14 residues.

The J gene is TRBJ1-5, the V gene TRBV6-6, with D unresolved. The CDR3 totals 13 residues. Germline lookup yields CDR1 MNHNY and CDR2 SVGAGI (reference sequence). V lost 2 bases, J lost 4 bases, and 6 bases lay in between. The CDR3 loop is CASSYGENQPQHF. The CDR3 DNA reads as TGTGCCAGCAGTTACGGGGAGAATCAGCCCCAGCATTTT.

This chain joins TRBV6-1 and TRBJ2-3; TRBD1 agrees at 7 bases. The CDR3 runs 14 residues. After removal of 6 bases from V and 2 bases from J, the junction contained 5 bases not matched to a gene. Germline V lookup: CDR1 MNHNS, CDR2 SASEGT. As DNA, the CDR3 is TGTGCCAGCAGCCGGGACAGCTCCACAGATACGCAGTATTTT. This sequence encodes CASSRDSSTDTQYF.

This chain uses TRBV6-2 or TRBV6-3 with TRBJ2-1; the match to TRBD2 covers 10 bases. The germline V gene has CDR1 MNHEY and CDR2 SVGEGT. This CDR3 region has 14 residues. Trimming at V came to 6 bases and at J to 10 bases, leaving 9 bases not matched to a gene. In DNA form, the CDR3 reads TGTGCCAGCAGCTCCGGGACTAGCGTAGTAGAGCAGTTCTTC. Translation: CASSSGTSVVEQFF.

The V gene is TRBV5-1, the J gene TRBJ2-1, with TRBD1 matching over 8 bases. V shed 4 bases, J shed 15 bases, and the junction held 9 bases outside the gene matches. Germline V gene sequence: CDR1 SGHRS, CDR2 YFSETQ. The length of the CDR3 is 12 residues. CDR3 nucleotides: TGCGCCAGCAGCCCGACTGGGACAGGTGCGTTCTTC. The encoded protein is CASSPTGTGAFF.

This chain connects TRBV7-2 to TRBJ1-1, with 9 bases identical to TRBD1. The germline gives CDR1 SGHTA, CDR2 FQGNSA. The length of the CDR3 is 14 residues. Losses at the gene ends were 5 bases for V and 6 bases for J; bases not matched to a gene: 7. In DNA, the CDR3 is TGTGCCAGCAGCCGAAAAACAGGGGGCCCTGAAGCTTTCTTT. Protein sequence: CASSRKTGGPEAFF.

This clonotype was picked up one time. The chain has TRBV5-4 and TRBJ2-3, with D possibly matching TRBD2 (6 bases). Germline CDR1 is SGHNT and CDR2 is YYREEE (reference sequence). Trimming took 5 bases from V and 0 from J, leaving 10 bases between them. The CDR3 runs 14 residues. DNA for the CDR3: TGTGCCAGCAGTCTTAGCGGAAGCACAGATACGCAGTATTTT. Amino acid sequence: CASSLSGSTDTQYF.

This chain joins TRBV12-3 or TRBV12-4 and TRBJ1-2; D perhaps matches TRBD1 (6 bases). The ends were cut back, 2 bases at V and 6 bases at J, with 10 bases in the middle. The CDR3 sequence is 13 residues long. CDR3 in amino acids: CASSLRGIDGYTF. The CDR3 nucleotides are TGTGCCAGCAGTTTAAGGGGGATTGATGGCTACACCTTC.

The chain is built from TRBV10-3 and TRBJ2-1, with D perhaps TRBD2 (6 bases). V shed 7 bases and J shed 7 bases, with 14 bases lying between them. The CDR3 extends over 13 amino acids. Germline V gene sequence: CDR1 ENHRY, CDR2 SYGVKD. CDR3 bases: TGTGCCATCAATTTTGACGGGGGAAATGAGCAGTTCTTC. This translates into CAINFDGGNEQFF.

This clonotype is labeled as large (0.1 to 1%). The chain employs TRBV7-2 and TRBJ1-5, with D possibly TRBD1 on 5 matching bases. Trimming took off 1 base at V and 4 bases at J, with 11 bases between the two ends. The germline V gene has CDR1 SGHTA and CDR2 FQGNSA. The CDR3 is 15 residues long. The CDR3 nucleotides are TGTGCCAGCAGCTTAGTAGGGACGGGGAATCAGCCCCAGCATTTT. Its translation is CASSLVGTGNQPQHF.